The 10 T cell receptor beta chains reported below all come from one sample, sequenced in a study of early T cells in non-severe SARS-CoV-2 infection. TCRdb re-analysed the 5' RACE reads in MiXCR, keeping a single row per CDR3 protein. The table shows 100,000 to 140,000 distinct CDR3 sequences, with roughly 11% occurring only once. The sample was whole blood. The receptors come from an adult who was a healthcare worker with PCR-confirmed SARS-CoV-2 infection or an uninfected control (not recorded which).

This clonotype was seen many times. The V call is TRBV5-1, the J call TRBJ2-1, with 8 bases matching TRBD2. This CDR3 has 15 residues. J lost 1 base, V lost 3 bases, and 3 bases had no gene match. Germline-derived CDR1 and CDR2 are SGHRS and YFSETQ. The CDR3 nucleotides read TGCGCCAGCAGCTCCGGACTAGCTTCCTACAATGAGCAGTTCTTC. Its translation: CASSSGLASYNEQFF.

The V gene is TRBV12-3 or TRBV12-4, the J gene TRBJ2-1, with D possibly being TRBD1 or TRBD2 (5 bases each). Trimming took off 5 bases at V and 0 bases at J, with 8 bases between the two ends. This CDR3 spans 14 amino acids. CDR3 region: CASSKGPSYNEQFF. In DNA, the CDR3 is TGTGCCAGCAGTAAGGGACCCTCCTACAATGAGCAGTTCTTC.

This chain links TRBV18 with TRBJ1-4; no clear D gene. V lost 1 base and J lost 0, with 9 bases in between. Germline values: CDR1 KGHSH, CDR2 LQKENI. This CDR3 is built from 16 residues. The CDR3 DNA reads as TGTGCCAGCTCACCACGATTCGGTACAACTAATGAAAAACTGTTTTTT. Residues: CASSPRFGTTNEKLFF.

This clonotype was seen at least ten times. In nucleotides, the CDR3 is TGTGCCAGCAGACGCTTTGGAGCAGATACGCAGTATTTT. Its translation is CASRRFGADTQYF. This chain connects TRBV6-2 or TRBV6-3 to TRBJ2-3, with unresolved D. Trimming removed 6 bases at V and 4 bases at J, with 11 bases between. CDR1 is MNHEY, CDR2 SVGEGT, per germline. CDR3 length: 13 amino acids.

This clonotype was seen a handful of times. This chain joins TRBV6-6 and TRBJ2-2; the D gene is possibly TRBD1 (6 bases). The CDR3 has 11 residues. V was pared by 4 bases and J by 15 bases, with 12 bases between. The germline V gene encodes CDR1 MNHNY and CDR2 SVGAGI (reference sequence). DNA of the CDR3: TGTGCCAGCAGTTGGGTCGAGGGGGTGTTTTTT. Translating it yields CASSWVEGVFF.

In this sample, this clonotype turned up many times. CDR3 DNA: TGTGCCAGCAGCTTATCGGGTTTGGAGCTGTTTTTT. It specifies CASSLSGLELFF. The J gene is TRBJ2-2, the V gene TRBV7-2; D is undetermined. Trimming pared 2 bases from V and 10 bases from J, leaving 8 bases between. The CDR3 spans 12 residues. Germline V CDR1 and CDR2: SGHTA, FQGNSA.

The rearrangement uses TRBV28 and TRBJ2-1; 7 bases align to TRBD2. Germline V lookup: CDR1 MDHEN, CDR2 SYDVKM. V shed 5 bases and J 8 bases; nucleotides not matched to a gene: 12. There are 15 residues in the CDR3. The CDR3 region has the DNA TGTGCCAGCAGTCGATCCGGGACTATGATTTATGAGCAGTTCTTC. It yields the protein CASSRSGTMIYEQFF.

This clonotype was counted many times. The gene calls are TRBV28 and TRBJ1-1; unclear D gene. This CDR3 comprises 14 residues. V lost 6 bases, J lost 0 bases, and 11 bases lay in between. CDR1 and CDR2 from the germline V gene are MDHEN and SYDVKM. The CDR3 is CASRLGGMNTEAFF. The CDR3 DNA follows: TGTGCCAGCAGGCTTGGAGGGATGAACACTGAAGCTTTCTTT.

Points on this clonotype: Since a much larger clone is just one base distant, this may be a read error. The CDR3 does not end in the conserved phenylalanine or tryptophan, so this is likely a read error. V gene TRBV20-1 combines with J gene TRBJ2-7, with a weak D call TRBD1 (6 bases). Germline V CDR1 and CDR2: DFQATT, SNEGSKA (reference sequence). The V and J ends lost 8 bases and 6 bases respectively, with 14 bases between them. The CDR3 is 11 residues long. In DNA, the CDR3 is TGCAGTACAGGGCCCTCGCGCGAGCAGTACATC. Its translation is CSTGPSREQYI.

The chain is built from TRBV28 and TRBJ2-1; TRBD2 might be the D (6 bases). The V gene lost 5 bases and the J gene lost 9 bases, with 17 bases spanning the gap. Germline CDR1 MDHEN, CDR2 SYDVKM. The CDR3 loop spans 14 amino acids. As DNA, the CDR3 is TGTGCCAGCAGTGCCCGCGCGGGGCGGTCTGAGCAGTTCTTC. It is translated as CASSARAGRSEQFF.